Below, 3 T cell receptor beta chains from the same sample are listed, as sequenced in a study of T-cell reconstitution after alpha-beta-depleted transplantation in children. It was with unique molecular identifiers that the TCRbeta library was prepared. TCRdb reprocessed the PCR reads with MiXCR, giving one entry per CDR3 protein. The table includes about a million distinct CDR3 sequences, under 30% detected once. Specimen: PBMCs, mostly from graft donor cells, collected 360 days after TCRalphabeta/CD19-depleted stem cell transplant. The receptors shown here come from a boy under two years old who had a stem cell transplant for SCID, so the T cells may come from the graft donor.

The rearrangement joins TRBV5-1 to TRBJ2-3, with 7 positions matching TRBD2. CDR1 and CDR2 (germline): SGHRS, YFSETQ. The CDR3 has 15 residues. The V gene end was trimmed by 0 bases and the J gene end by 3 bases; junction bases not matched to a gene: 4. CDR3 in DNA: TGCGCCAGCAGCTTGGGGCTAGCGGTGACAGATACGCAGTATTTT. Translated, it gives CASSLGLAVTDTQYF.

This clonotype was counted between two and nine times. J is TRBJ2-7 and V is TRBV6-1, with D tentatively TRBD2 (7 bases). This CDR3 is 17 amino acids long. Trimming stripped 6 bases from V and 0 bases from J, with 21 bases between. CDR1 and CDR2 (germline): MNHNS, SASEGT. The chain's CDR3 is CASRKGGGSPSSYEQYF. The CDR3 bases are TGTGCCAGCAGAAAAGGGGGGGGGTCCCCTAGCTCCTACGAGCAGTACTTC.

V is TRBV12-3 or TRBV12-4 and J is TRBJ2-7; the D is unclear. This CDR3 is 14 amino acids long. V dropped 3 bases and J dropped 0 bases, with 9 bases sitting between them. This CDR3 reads CASSFYEDSYEQYF. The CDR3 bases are TGTGCCAGCAGTTTTTACGAGGACTCCTACGAGCAGTACTTC.